The sequence of this T cell receptor beta chain was determined in a study of T cells in tuberculosis. CDR3 length: 16 amino acids. Germline trimming cut 4 bases from V and 2 bases from J; bases unmatched to any gene: 2. Germline assignment: CDR1 MDHEN and CDR2 SYDVKM. Data came from immunoSEQ multiplex PCR; TCRdb stores just in-frame clones and leaves some out. The sample has some 30,000 clones; roughly 82% are singletons. Stated time point: new active TB diagnosis, blood taken before or within 7 days of starting treatment. This TCR was sampled from an adult with tuberculosis. V usage is TRBV28 and J usage is TRBJ2-3; TRBD2 aligns across 14 bases. The specimen was PBMCs, collected at tuberculosis diagnosis. The CDR3 is CASSWGLAGVTDTQYF. The CDR3 DNA follows: TGTGCCAGCAGTTGGGGACTAGCGGGAGTCACAGATACGCAGTATTTT. The full variable domain, completed using reference TRBV28 and TRBJ2-3, is DVKVTQSSRYLVKRTGEKVFLECVQDMDHENMFWYRQDPGLGLRLIYFSYDVKMKEKGDIPEGYSVSREKKERFSLILESASTNQTSMYLCASSWGLAGVTDTQYFGPGTRLTVL.